The 18 T cell receptor beta chains given below trace back to one sample, sequenced in a study of blood T cell repertoires in COVID-19. Sequenced by immunoSEQ multiplex PCR; TCRdb stores in-frame clones only, minus some. The data show some 90,000 clones, with 89% seen just once and approximately 9.3% held by the top ten. Input material: peripheral blood. The receptors here all came from a man in his forties or fifties with acute or convalescent COVID-19.

The chain combines TRBV12-5 with TRBJ2-3; 7 positions agree with TRBD2. J was trimmed by 3 bases and V by 5 bases; bases with no gene match: 5. The V gene's germline CDR1 is LGHNT and CDR2 FRNRAP. This CDR3 has 14 residues. CDR3 in DNA: TGTGCTAGTGGTCCGGGACTATTAACAGATACGCAGTATTTT. Translated, it gives CASGPGLLTDTQYF.

The V call is TRBV30, the J call TRBJ1-5; 7 bases align to TRBD1. After removal of 3 bases from V and 0 bases from J, the junction contained 2 bases not matched to a gene. This CDR3 is 14 amino acids long. Germline loops: CDR1 GTSNPN, CDR2 SVGIG (reference sequence). CDR3 nucleotide sequence: TGTGCCTGGAGGACAGGGTCTAGCAATCAGCCCCAGCATTTT. It is translated as CAWRTGSSNQPQHF.

The rearrangement joins TRBV3-1 (or the pseudogene TRBV3-2) to TRBJ1-3; D may be TRBD1 (5 bases). Trimming removed 0 bases from V and 4 bases from J, with 16 bases in between. Per the germline V gene, CDR1 is LGHDT and CDR2 is YNNKEL (reference sequence). The CDR3 loop spans 17 amino acids. The CDR3 loop is CASSQDTTGNRGNTIYF. The DNA for the CDR3 is TGTGCCAGCAGCCAAGACACAACAGGCAATCGCGGAAACACCATATATTTT.

This clone came up once. The chain employs TRBV6-1 and TRBJ1-6; D not certain. V was clipped by 3 bases and J by 9 bases, with 15 bases between them. CDR1 is MNHNS and CDR2 is SASEGT in the germline V gene. CDR3 length: 15 residues. The CDR3 sequence is CASSERSENGSPLHF. CDR3 nucleotides: TGTGCCAGCAGTGAGCGGAGCGAGAATGGTTCACCCCTCCACTTT.

The V and J genes are TRBV9 and TRBJ1-1, with D unresolved. The CDR3 runs 13 residues. V was trimmed by 3 bases and J by 3 bases, leaving 9 bases between them. Germline CDR1 and CDR2: SGDLS and YYNGEE. DNA for the CDR3: TGTGCCAGCAGCGAGACACCTGACACTGAAGCTTTCTTT. Protein product: CASSETPDTEAFF. The full variable domain, its missing parts supplied by reference TRBV9 and TRBJ1-1, is DSGVTQTPKHLITATGQRVTLRCSPRSGDLSVYWYQQSLDQGLQFLIQYYNGEERAKGNILERFSAQQFPDLHSELNLSSLELGDSALYFCASSETPDTEAFFGQGTRLTVV.

This chain connects TRBV10-3 to TRBJ1-4; TRBD1 matches at 10 bases. This CDR3 comprises 14 residues. V lost 6 bases, J lost 5 bases, and 3 bases stayed unmatched. From germline, CDR1 is ENHRY and CDR2 SYGVKD. This chain's CDR3 is CAIRPGQGNEKLFF. Written as DNA, the CDR3 is TGTGCCATCAGGCCGGGACAGGGGAATGAAAAACTGTTTTTT.

The rearrangement uses TRBV2 and TRBJ2-5; D possibly corresponds to TRBD1 (5 bases). The CDR3 contains 15 residues. Germline V gene data show CDR1 as SNHLY and CDR2 as FYNNEI. V was cut by 2 bases and J by 2 bases, with 12 bases left in between. DNA of the CDR3: TGTGCCAGCAGTGAACGGGCAGGGCGGCAAGAGACCCAGTACTTC. It codes for CASSERAGRQETQYF.

This CDR3 reads CASGHRSGNTIYF. The DNA for the CDR3 is TGTGCCAGCGGACATCGGTCGGGAAACACCATATATTTT. The chain couples TRBV28 to TRBJ1-3; D is possibly TRBD1 (5 bases). This CDR3 is 13 amino acids long. The V end lost 8 bases, the J end lost 4 bases, and 12 bases lay between the germline ends. In germline, CDR1 is MDHEN, CDR2 SYDVKM.

The rearrangement links TRBV2 to TRBJ2-5, with 7 bases aligning to TRBD2. The germline V gene encodes CDR1 SNHLY and CDR2 FYNNEI. V lost 7 bases, J lost 5 bases, and 19 bases stayed unmatched. The CDR3 contains 17 residues. CDR3 amino acids: CASMRERGLTGGETQYF. In DNA form, the CDR3 reads TGTGCCAGCATGAGGGAGCGGGGCCTCACCGGGGGGGAGACCCAGTACTTC.

V usage is TRBV9 and J usage is TRBJ2-2; tentatively, D is TRBD1 (6 bases). Germline V CDR1 and CDR2: SGDLS, YYNGEE. V gave up 2 bases and J gave up 5 bases, with 7 bases separating them. This CDR3 spans 13 amino acids. DNA for the CDR3: TGTGCCAGCAGCGTGACAGGTACCGGGGAGCTGTTTTTT. Translation: CASSVTGTGELFF.

Only one count was recorded for this clone. This chain connects TRBV10-3 to TRBJ1-4; D not resolved. The V gene lost 3 bases and the J gene lost 3 bases, with 8 bases spanning the gap. Germline loops: CDR1 ENHRY, CDR2 SYGVKD. The CDR3 has 14 residues. DNA of the CDR3: TGTGCCATCAGTGAACTGTCTCCTAATGAAAAACTGTTTTTT. It yields the protein CAISELSPNEKLFF.

The J gene is TRBJ2-1, the V gene TRBV7-2; TRBD2 matches 11 bases. Germline CDR1 and CDR2: SGHTA and FQGNSA. The CDR3 consists of 14 residues. V was pared by 6 bases and J by 4 bases, with 2 bases of the junction left unmatched. CDR3: CASRLAGGYNEQFF. The CDR3 DNA is TGTGCCAGCAGGCTAGCGGGGGGTTACAATGAGCAGTTCTTC. Full variable domain (outside the CDR3, taken from reference TRBV7-2 and TRBJ2-1): GAGVSQSPSNKVTEKGKDVELRCDPISGHTALYWYRQSLGQGLEFLIYFQGNSAPDKSGLPSDRFSAERTGGSVSTLTIQRTQQEDSAVYLCASRLAGGYNEQFFGPGTRLTVL.

The V and J genes are TRBV13 and TRBJ1-1; the D gene is possibly TRBD1 (5 bases). V lost 3 bases and J lost 1, with 9 bases in between. Germline values: CDR1 PRHDT, CDR2 FYEKMQ (reference sequence). This CDR3 is built from 14 residues. CDR3 residues: CASSFQDRNTEAFF. The CDR3 DNA is TGTGCCAGCAGCTTCCAAGACAGGAACACTGAAGCTTTCTTT.

The gene calls are TRBV9 and TRBJ1-5; possible D gene TRBD1, 5 bases. The CDR3 is 15 amino acids. V lost 4 bases, J lost 7 bases, and 18 bases lay in between. The germline V gene has CDR1 SGDLS and CDR2 YYNGEE. CDR3 DNA sequence: TGTGCCAGCAGCCCACGGGGCCTGGGAGGGCAGCCCCAGCATTTT. Translated, it gives CASSPRGLGGQPQHF.

By its share, this clone is medium-sized. The CDR3 DNA is TGTGCCAGCAGTTCCCGGGGGGACGTGACCTTCTCTCAACCCCTCCACTTT. Its protein is CASSSRGDVTFSQPLHF. The J gene is TRBJ1-6, the V gene TRBV27; D possibly corresponds to TRBD1 (5 bases). Germline CDR1 and CDR2: MNHEY and SMNVEV (reference sequence). V was shortened by 4 bases and J by 12 bases, with 25 bases between the two germline ends. The CDR3 is 17 amino acids.

The J gene is TRBJ1-6, the V gene TRBV29-1, with TRBD1 as a possible D gene (5 bases). Germline lookup yields CDR1 SQVTM and CDR2 ANQGSEA. V gave up 6 bases and J gave up 12 bases, with 18 bases separating them. This CDR3 region has 13 residues. The CDR3 nucleotides read TGCAGCGTCCCCTCTCGGCCGGGGGGACCCCTCCACTTT. It yields the protein CSVPSRPGGPLHF.

This chain uses TRBV7-2 with TRBJ2-7; D gene uncertain. There are 12 residues in the CDR3. V was pared by 5 bases and J by 0 bases, with 5 bases between. Germline CDR1 SGHTA, CDR2 FQGNSA. CDR3 sequence reads: CASSRSSYEQYV. The CDR3 DNA is TGTGCCAGCAGCCGGAGCTCCTACGAGCAGTACGTC.

This chain connects TRBV10-3 to TRBJ2-2; 8 bases are shared with TRBD2. V lost 6 bases to trimming and J lost 0 bases; unmatched junction nucleotides: 3. Germline V gives CDR1 ENHRY, CDR2 SYGVKD. CDR3 length: 15 residues. CDR3 in DNA: TGTGCCATCAGGCGGGGGGTTTCGAACACCGGGGAGCTGTTTTTT. The encoded protein is CAIRRGVSNTGELFF.